This T cell receptor (beta chain) came from a study of early T cells in non-severe SARS-CoV-2 infection. Study in general: Bulk RNA isolated from unsorted whole blood underwent sequencing; chains were not paired.

Attachment of unique molecular identifiers was made to individual cDNA molecules. TCRdb called the 5' RACE reads again in MiXCR, with one record for every CDR3 protein. The sample shows just under 65,000 distinct CDR3 sequences, 7.5% to 9% of them seen only once. This clonotype was detected ten times or more. Its target is not known. Study-level findings and limits: Private and CD4 specificities were missed by VDJdb matching, which favored anti-spike CD8 responses.

The sequence derives from an adult who was a healthcare worker with PCR-confirmed SARS-CoV-2 infection or an uninfected control (not recorded which). The specimen was whole blood, collected at baseline.

CDR3 coding DNA: TGTGCCAGCAGCGTAGGACAGACGGTCCCCGAAAAACTGTTTTTT. Protein product: CASSVGQTVPEKLFF. This chain connects TRBV9 to TRBJ1-4; TRBD1 might be the D (5 bases). The CDR3 is made up of 15 amino acids. The V end lost 0 bases, the J end lost 8 bases, and 14 bases lay between the germline ends. Germline V CDR1 and CDR2: SGDLS, YYNGEE.